The rows below give T cell receptor beta chains drawn from one sample of a study of PD-1 blockade in classical Hodgkin lymphoma. Libraries were prepared by immunoSEQ multiplex PCR; TCRdb keeps only in-frame clonotypes and omits some of them. This table holds some 15,000 clones, 75% to 85% found once. Here the sequenced sample was peripheral blood mononuclear cells (PBMCs), taken before the second cycle of nivolumab. The receptor set was obtained from a human donor with classical Hodgkin lymphoma. Both conserved end residues are part of each CDR3. D genes are given only for firm matches. Part of the rows lack a size; the others show once, few, many or a class for expanded clones.

D: TRBD2
J: TRBJ2-1
size: NA
V: TRBV15
DNA: TGTGCCACCAGCGGGGGAGGGAATGGGGAGCAGTTCTTC
CDR3: CATSGGGNGEQFF

D: NA
J: TRBJ2-4
size: NA
V: TRBV11-3
DNA: TGTGCCAGCAGCTTAGGGCGGGAAAACATTCAGTACTTC
CDR3: CASSLGRENIQYF

D: NA
J: TRBJ2-5
size: NA
V: TRBV9
DNA: TGTGCCAGCAGCGTAGGCGGTAGAATACGGGAGACCCAGTACTTC
CDR3: CASSVGGRIRETQYF

D: TRBD1
J: TRBJ2-7
size: NA
V: TRBV4-2
DNA: TGTGCCAGCAGCCAAGGGGGACAGAGTTACGAGCAGTACTTC
CDR3: CASSQGGQSYEQYF

D: TRBD1
J: TRBJ1-5
size: few
V: TRBV6-1
DNA: TGTGCCAGCAGCATGAGGACAGGGGGCAATCAGCCCCAGCATTTT
CDR3: CASSMRTGGNQPQHF

D: TRBD2
J: TRBJ2-3
size: once
V: TRBV5-1
DNA: TGCGCCAGCAGCTGGACTAGCGGGGGGGCAGATACGCAGTATTTT
CDR3: CASSWTSGGADTQYF

D: NA
J: TRBJ2-7
size: NA
V: TRBV9
DNA: TGTGCCAGCAGTCCCTCTGGGGGATACTACGAGCAGTACTTC
CDR3: CASSPSGGYYEQYF

D: NA
J: TRBJ2-1
size: NA
V: TRBV5-1
DNA: TGCGCCAGCAGCTTGGGAGGGGACGGCTACAATGAGCAGTTCTTC
CDR3: CASSLGGDGYNEQFF

D: NA
J: TRBJ2-1
size: NA
V: TRBV27
DNA: TGTGCCAGCAGAAAAGACAGAACCCTCTCCTACAATGAGCAGTTCTTC
CDR3: CASRKDRTLSYNEQFF

D: NA
J: TRBJ1-5
size: NA
V: TRBV5-4
DNA: TGTGCCAGCAGCTTGGATGGCAGACTGAATCAGCCCCAGCATTTT
CDR3: CASSLDGRLNQPQHF

D: TRBD1
J: TRBJ1-1
size: few
V: TRBV5-1
DNA: TGCGCCAGCAGCCTTCTGACAGGGGAGGACTCTGAAGCTTTCTTT
CDR3: CASSLLTGEDSEAFF

D: TRBD1
J: TRBJ1-2
size: NA
V: TRBV4-1
DNA: TGCGCCAGCAGCCAACCGGCCCGAGACAGGGTTAATACCTTC
CDR3: CASSQPARDRVNTF

D: NA
J: TRBJ2-2
size: few
V: TRBV11-3
DNA: TGTGCCAGCAGCTTAGGCCAACTCACCGGGGAGCTGTTTTTT
CDR3: CASSLGQLTGELFF

D: NA
J: TRBJ1-3
size: NA
V: TRBV14
DNA: TGTGCCAGCAGCCAAAGAGCAGGGAGATATCGAGGAAACACCATATATTTT
CDR3: CASSQRAGRYRGNTIYF

D: NA
J: TRBJ1-2
size: NA
V: TRBV5-1
DNA: TGCGCCAGCAGCCCCCCGAATAACTATGGCTACACCTTC
CDR3: CASSPPNNYGYTF

D: NA
J: TRBJ2-7
size: NA
V: TRBV5-5
DNA: TGTGCCAGCAGCTTGGACAGGCCGAGCTCCTACGAGCAGTACTTC
CDR3: CASSLDRPSSYEQYF

D: TRBD2
J: TRBJ2-5
size: NA
V: TRBV10-3
DNA: TGTGCCATCAGTGGAGCTAGCGGGGGTGAAGAGACCCAGTACTTC
CDR3: CAISGASGGEETQYF

D: NA
J: TRBJ2-7
size: NA
V: TRBV27
DNA: TGTGCCAGCAGTCGGACAGTTTCCTCCTACGAGCAGTACTTC
CDR3: CASSRTVSSYEQYF

D: TRBD1
J: TRBJ1-6
size: NA
V: TRBV28
DNA: TGTGCCAGTTCGAACAGGGGTCCCTCCTATAATTCACCCCTCCACTTT
CDR3: CASSNRGPSYNSPLHF

D: TRBD1
J: TRBJ1-3
size: NA
V: TRBV5-1
DNA: TGCGCCAGCAGCCTACAGGGGGACTCTGGAAACACCATATATTTT
CDR3: CASSLQGDSGNTIYF

D: NA
J: TRBJ2-3
size: NA
V: TRBV18
DNA: TGTGCCAGCTCACCACGGCAGGAGACCAGGAGCACAGATACGCAGTATTTT
CDR3: CASSPRQETRSTDTQYF

D: NA
J: TRBJ2-5
size: NA
V: TRBV25-1
DNA: TGTGCCAGCAGTGAATTCCAGCAATTATGGGAGACCCAGTACTTC
CDR3: CASSEFQQLWETQYF

D: NA
J: TRBJ2-3
size: NA
V: TRBV7-3
DNA: TGTGCCAGCAGCTTAACTCTCGCAGATACGCAGTATTTT
CDR3: CASSLTLADTQYF

D: NA
J: TRBJ1-1
size: NA
V: TRBV19
DNA: TGTGCCAGTAGTATAGTGGGACCAACCTTTGAAGCTTTCTTT
CDR3: CASSIVGPTFEAFF

D: TRBD2
J: TRBJ2-2
size: NA
V: TRBV5-1
DNA: TGCGCCAGCAGCTTGCCCGGACTAGCCTACGGGGAGCTGTTTTTT
CDR3: CASSLPGLAYGELFF

D: NA
J: TRBJ1-2
size: NA
V: TRBV2
DNA: TGTGCCAGCACTTCTGGTCAGGGGATCTATGGCTACACCTTC
CDR3: CASTSGQGIYGYTF

D: NA
J: TRBJ1-1
size: NA
V: TRBV28
DNA: TGTGCCAGCAGTTCCTTAGGGGCTAAGGGCTACAACACTGAAGCTTTCTTT
CDR3: CASSSLGAKGYNTEAFF

D: NA
J: TRBJ2-1
size: NA
V: TRBV7-2
DNA: TGTGCCAGCAGCTTAAGGGGTGAGCAGTTCTTC
CDR3: CASSLRGEQFF

D: TRBD1
J: TRBJ1-2
size: NA
V: TRBV28
DNA: TGTGCCAGCAGTCGACTCTCAGGACAGGGGGCAAGGGGCTACACCTTC
CDR3: CASSRLSGQGARGYTF

D: NA
J: TRBJ2-7
size: NA
V: TRBV4-3
DNA: TGCGCCAGCAGCCAAGATTACAGGAGGCGCGACGAGCAGTACTTC
CDR3: CASSQDYRRRDEQYF

D: TRBD1
J: TRBJ2-2
size: once
V: TRBV18
DNA: TGTGCCAGCTCACCCCGACCGGGACAGGGGTTCGACACCGGGGAGCTGTTTTTT
CDR3: CASSPRPGQGFDTGELFF

D: NA
J: TRBJ1-5
size: NA
V: TRBV10-3
DNA: TGTGCCATCAGTGAGCTACAAAACAATCAGCCCCAGCATTTT
CDR3: CAISELQNNQPQHF

D: TRBD2
J: TRBJ2-1
size: NA
V: TRBV5-1
DNA: TGCGCCAGCAGCCGGGGAACGGGACTAGCGGACTACAATGAGCAGTTCTTC
CDR3: CASSRGTGLADYNEQFF

D: NA
J: TRBJ2-3
size: NA
V: TRBV4-3
DNA: TGCGCCAGCAGCCAAGAGGAGGCTAGCACAGATACGCAGTATTTT
CDR3: CASSQEEASTDTQYF

D: NA
J: TRBJ2-2
size: NA
V: TRBV6-5
DNA: TGTGCCAGCAGTTACGGGCCCGGGGAGCTGTTTTTT
CDR3: CASSYGPGELFF

D: NA
J: TRBJ1-3
size: NA
V: TRBV6-5
DNA: TGTGCCAGCAGTTACTCGGGGTCTCCTGGAAACACCATATATTTT
CDR3: CASSYSGSPGNTIYF

D: NA
J: TRBJ1-2
size: NA
V: TRBV4-2
DNA: TGTGCCAGCAGCCAAGATTTAGGTCTTAGAGTCTACACCTTC
CDR3: CASSQDLGLRVYTF